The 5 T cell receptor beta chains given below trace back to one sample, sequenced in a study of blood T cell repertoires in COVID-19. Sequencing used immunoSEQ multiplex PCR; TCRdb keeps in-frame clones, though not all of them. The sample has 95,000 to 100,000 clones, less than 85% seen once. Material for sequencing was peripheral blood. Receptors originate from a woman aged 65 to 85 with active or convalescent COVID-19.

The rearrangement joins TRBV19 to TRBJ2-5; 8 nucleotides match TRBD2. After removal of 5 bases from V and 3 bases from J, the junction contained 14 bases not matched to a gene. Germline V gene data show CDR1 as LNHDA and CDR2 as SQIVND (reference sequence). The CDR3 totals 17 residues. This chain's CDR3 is CASSLGLRREVKETQYF. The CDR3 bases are TGTGCCAGTAGTCTAGGCCTCCGGCGGGAGGTGAAAGAGACCCAGTACTTC.

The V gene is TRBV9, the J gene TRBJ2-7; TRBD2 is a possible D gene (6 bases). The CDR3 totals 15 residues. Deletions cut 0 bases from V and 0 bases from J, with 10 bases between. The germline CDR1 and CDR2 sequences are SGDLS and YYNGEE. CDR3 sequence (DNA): TGTGCCAGCAGCGTAGACGGGGGTGCCTCCTACGAGCAGTACTTC. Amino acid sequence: CASSVDGGASYEQYF.

The CDR3 sequence: CASALWGGNQPQHF. CDR3 bases: TGTGCTAGTGCCCTCTGGGGGGGTAATCAGCCCCAGCATTTT. This chain joins TRBV12-5 and TRBJ1-5; possibly TRBD1 for D (5 bases). The CDR3 contains 14 residues. CDR1 and CDR2 from the germline V gene are LGHNT and FRNRAP. V was clipped by 7 bases and J by 4 bases, with 14 bases between them.

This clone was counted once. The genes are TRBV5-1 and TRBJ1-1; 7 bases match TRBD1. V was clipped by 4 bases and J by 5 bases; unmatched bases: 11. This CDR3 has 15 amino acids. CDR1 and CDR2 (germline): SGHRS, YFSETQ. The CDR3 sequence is CASSQNTGDGTEAFF. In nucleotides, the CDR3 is TGCGCCAGCAGCCAGAATACAGGGGACGGGACTGAAGCTTTCTTT.

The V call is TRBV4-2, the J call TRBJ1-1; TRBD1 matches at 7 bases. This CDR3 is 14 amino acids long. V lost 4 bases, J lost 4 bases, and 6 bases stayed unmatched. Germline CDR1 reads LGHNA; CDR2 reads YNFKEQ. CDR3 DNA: TGTGCCAGCAGCCCTAACCGACAGGGCACTGAAGCTTTCTTT. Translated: CASSPNRQGTEAFF.